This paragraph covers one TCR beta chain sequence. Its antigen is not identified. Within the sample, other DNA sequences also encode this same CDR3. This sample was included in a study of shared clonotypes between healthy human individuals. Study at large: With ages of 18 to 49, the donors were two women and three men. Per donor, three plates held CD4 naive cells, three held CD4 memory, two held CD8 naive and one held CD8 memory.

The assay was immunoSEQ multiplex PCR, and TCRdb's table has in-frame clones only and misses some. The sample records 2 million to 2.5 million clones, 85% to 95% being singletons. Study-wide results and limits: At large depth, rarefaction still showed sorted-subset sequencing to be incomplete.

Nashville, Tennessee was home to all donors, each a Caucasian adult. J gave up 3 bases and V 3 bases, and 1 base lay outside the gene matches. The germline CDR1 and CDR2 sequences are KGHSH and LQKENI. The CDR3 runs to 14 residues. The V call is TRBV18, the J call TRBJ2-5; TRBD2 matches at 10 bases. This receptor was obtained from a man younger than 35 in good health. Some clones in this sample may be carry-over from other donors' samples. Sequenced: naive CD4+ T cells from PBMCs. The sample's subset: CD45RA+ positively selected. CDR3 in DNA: TGTGCCAGCTCACCTCTAGCGGGAGAAGAGACCCAGTACTTC. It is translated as CASSPLAGEETQYF.